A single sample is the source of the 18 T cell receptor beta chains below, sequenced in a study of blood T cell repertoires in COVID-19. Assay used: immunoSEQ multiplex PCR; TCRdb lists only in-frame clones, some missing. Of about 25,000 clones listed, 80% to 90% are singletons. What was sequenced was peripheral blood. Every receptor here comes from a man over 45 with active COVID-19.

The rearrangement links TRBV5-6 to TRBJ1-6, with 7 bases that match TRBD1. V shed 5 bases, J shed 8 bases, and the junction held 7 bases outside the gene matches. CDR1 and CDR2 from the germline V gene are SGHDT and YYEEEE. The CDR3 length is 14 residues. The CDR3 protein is CASSPTRGDSPLHF. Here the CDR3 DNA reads TGTGCCAGCAGTCCGACCAGGGGGGATTCACCCCTCCACTTT.

The CDR3 here is CASSLGLNEKLFF. The CDR3, as DNA: TGTGCCAGCAGCTTAGGTTTAAATGAAAAACTGTTTTTT. The genes are TRBV11-2 and TRBJ1-4; D uncertain. V lost 1 base to trimming and J lost 5 bases, with 5 bases between them. This CDR3 has 13 amino acids. Germline lookup yields CDR1 SGHAT and CDR2 FQNNGV.

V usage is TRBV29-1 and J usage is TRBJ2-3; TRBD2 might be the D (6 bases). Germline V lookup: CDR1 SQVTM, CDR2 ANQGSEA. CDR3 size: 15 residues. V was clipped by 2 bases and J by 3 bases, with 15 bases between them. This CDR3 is CSVELGSEGTDTQYF. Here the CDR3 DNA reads TGCAGCGTTGAATTAGGATCGGAGGGGACAGATACGCAGTATTTT.

In DNA, the CDR3 is TGTGCCAGCTCACCCGACAGCTATGGCTACACCTTC. Its protein is CASSPDSYGYTF. The chain recombines TRBV18 with TRBJ1-2, with D perhaps TRBD1 (5 bases). CDR3 size: 12 residues. In germline, CDR1 is KGHSH, CDR2 LQKENI. Trimming cost V 3 bases and J 4 bases, with 6 bases left between them.

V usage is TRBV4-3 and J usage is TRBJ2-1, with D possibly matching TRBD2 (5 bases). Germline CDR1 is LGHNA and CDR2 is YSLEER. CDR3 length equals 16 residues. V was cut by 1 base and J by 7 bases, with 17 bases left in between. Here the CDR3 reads CASSQGSGGRYNEQFF. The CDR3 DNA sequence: TGCGCCAGCAGCCAAGGAAGCGGCGGGCGGTATAATGAGCAGTTCTTC.

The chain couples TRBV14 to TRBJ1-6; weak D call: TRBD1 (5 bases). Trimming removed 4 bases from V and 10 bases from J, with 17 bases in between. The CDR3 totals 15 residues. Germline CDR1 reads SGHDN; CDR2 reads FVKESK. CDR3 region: CASSPDSARGSPLHF. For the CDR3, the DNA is TGTGCCAGCAGCCCTGACAGTGCTAGAGGATCACCCCTCCACTTT. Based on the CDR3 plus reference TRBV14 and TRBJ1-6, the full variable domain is EAGVTQFPSHSVIEKGQTVTLRCDPISGHDNLYWYRRVMGKEIKFLLHFVKESKQDESGMPNNRFLAERTGGTYSTLKVQPAELEDSGVYFCASSPDSARGSPLHFGNGTRLTVT.

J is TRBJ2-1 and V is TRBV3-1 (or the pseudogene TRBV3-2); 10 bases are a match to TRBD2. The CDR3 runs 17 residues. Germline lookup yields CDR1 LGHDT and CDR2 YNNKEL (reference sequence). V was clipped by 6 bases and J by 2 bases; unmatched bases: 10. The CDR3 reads CASRAGAGGGAYNEQFF. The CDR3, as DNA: TGTGCCAGCAGGGCGGGAGCGGGAGGGGGGGCCTACAATGAGCAGTTCTTC.

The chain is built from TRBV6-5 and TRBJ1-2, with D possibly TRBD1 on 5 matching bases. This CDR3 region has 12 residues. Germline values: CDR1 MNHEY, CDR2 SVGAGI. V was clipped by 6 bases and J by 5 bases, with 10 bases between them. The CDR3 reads CASSDQGYGYTF. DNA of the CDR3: TGTGCCAGCAGCGATCAGGGATATGGCTACACCTTC.

CDR3: CASSLNGAGGYTF. CDR3 sequence (DNA): TGTGCCAGCAGCTTAAACGGAGCGGGGGGCTACACCTTC. This chain joins TRBV7-3 and TRBJ1-2; D not certain. This CDR3 spans 13 amino acids. V was shortened by 1 base and J by 8 bases, with 11 bases between the two germline ends. The germline gives CDR1 SGHTA, CDR2 FQGTGA.

This CDR3 reads CATSDPRTGGASTDTQYF. The CDR3 nucleotides are TGTGCCACCAGTGATCCCCGGACAGGGGGTGCTAGCACAGATACGCAGTATTTT. This rearrangement joins TRBV24-1 to TRBJ2-3; 10 bases map to TRBD1. V dropped 3 bases and J dropped 0; count of bases not matched to a gene: 8. Germline V gene lookup returns CDR1 KGHDR and CDR2 SFDVKD. This CDR3 contains 18 residues.

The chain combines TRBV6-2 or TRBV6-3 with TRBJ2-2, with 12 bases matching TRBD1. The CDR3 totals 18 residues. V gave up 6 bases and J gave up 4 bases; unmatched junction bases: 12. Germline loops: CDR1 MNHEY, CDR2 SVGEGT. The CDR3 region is CASSHKRDRGLTTGELFF. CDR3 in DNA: TGTGCCAGCAGCCATAAAAGGGACAGGGGGCTAACCACCGGGGAGCTGTTTTTT.

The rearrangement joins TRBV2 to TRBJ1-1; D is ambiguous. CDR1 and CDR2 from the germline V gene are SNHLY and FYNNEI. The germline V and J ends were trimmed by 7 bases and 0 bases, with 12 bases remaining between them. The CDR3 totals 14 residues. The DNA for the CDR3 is TGTGCCAGCAACCGGGGTCCCCTGAACACTGAAGCTTTCTTT. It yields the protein CASNRGPLNTEAFF.

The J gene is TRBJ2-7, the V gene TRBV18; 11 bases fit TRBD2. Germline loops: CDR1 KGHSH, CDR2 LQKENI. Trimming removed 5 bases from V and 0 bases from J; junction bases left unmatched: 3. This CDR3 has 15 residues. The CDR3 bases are TGTGCCAGCTCAGCCGGACTAGCGGGCTCCTACGAGCAGTACGTC. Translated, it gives CASSAGLAGSYEQYV.

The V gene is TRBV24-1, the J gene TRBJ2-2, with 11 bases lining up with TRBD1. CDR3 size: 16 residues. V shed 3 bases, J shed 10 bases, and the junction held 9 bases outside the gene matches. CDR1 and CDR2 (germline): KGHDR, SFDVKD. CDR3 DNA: TGTGCCACCAGTGATCCCGGACAGGGGGCCCGAAAGGAGCTGTTTTTT. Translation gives CATSDPGQGARKELFF.

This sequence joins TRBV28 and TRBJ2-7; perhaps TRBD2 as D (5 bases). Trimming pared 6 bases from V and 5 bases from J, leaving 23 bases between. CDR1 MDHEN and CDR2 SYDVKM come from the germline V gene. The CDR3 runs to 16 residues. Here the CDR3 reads CASSLHGELSDHEQYF. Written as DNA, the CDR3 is TGTGCCAGCAGCCTCCACGGGGAGCTTAGCGACCACGAGCAGTACTTC.

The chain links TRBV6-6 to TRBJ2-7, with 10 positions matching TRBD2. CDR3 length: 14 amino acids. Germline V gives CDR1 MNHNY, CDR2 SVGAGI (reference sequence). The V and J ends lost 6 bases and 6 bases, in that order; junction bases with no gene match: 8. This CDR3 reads CASRRAGGPSEQYF. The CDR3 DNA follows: TGTGCCAGCAGACGAGCGGGGGGGCCTTCCGAGCAGTACTTC.

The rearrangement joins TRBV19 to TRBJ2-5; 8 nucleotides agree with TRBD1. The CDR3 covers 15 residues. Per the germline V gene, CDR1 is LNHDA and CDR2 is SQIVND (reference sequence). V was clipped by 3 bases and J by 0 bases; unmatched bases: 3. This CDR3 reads CASSIGQGHQETQYF. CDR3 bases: TGTGCCAGTAGTATCGGACAGGGCCACCAAGAGACCCAGTACTTC.

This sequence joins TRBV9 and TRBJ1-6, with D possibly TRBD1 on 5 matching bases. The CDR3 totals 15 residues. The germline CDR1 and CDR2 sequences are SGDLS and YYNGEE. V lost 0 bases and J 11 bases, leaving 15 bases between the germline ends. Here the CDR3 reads CASSVELGATTPLHF. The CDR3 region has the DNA TGTGCCAGCAGCGTAGAGCTAGGGGCCACGACACCCCTCCACTTT.